Described below is a single T cell receptor (beta chain) sequence and its context. Its antigen is still unknown. This specimen belongs to a study of T cell responses to AZD1222 COVID-19 vaccine. General study points: Repertoires in all cases were sampled only once the peak T cell response had passed.

Repertoires were generated with immunoSEQ multiplex PCR, while TCRdb's copy carries only in-frame clones and drops some. This sample has 95,000 to 110,000 clones, with over 75% found just once. The CDR3 is 14 amino acids. Losses at the gene ends were 0 bases for V and 6 bases for J; bases not matched to a gene: 4. Germline V gene lookup returns CDR1 KGHSH and CDR2 LQKENI. The rearrangement uses TRBV18 and TRBJ1-1; 7 bases fit TRBD1. The input for sequencing was peripheral blood, taken on day 0 of AZD1222 vaccination. The TCR comes from an adult in good health. The CDR3 region is CASSPPARGAEAFF. DNA for the CDR3: TGTGCCAGCTCACCACCGGCCAGGGGGGCTGAAGCTTTCTTT.